This T cell receptor beta chain stems from a study of blood T cell repertoires in COVID-19. Study-level information: Acute-phase and convalescent COVID-19 samples originated in the United States, Italy and Spain.

The CDR3 covers 17 residues. Trimming left V 5 bases short and J 1 base short, with 18 bases between. Germline V gene data show CDR1 as MDHEN and CDR2 as SYDVKM. Original data processing: Estimation of nucleated cell counts relied on the amplification of reference gene primers. The method was immunoSEQ multiplex PCR; TCRdb's version includes in-frame clones alone and lacks a portion of them. V, J and clone size derive from that table, while D and trimming were established from the DNA sequence. The data contain 150,000 to 200,000 clones, 84% of them singletons. This clone was found many times. This TCR was recovered from a woman between 65 and 79 years old with COVID-19, enrolled during active disease. What was sequenced was peripheral blood. J is TRBJ1-5 and V is TRBV28; possibly TRBD1 for D (6 bases). CDR3: CASSPPNRVRSNQPQHF. For the CDR3, the DNA is TGTGCCAGCAGTCCACCGAACAGGGTAAGGAGCAATCAGCCCCAGCATTTT.